The clone carrying this T cell receptor (beta chain) was counted once. The target antigen is unknown. Germline lookup yields CDR1 SGHAT and CDR2 FQNNGV. The CDR3 is made up of 16 amino acids. J gave up 2 bases and V 1 base, and 6 bases lay outside the gene matches. This sample was included in a study of T cells in pancreatic ductal adenocarcinoma. Selected pancreatic ductal adenocarcinoma patients had undergone surgery without neoadjuvant therapy. Study-level findings and limits: Tumor samples had fewer productive templates and approximately 8-fold fewer unique clonotypes than blood. Enrichment of CD45RO+ effector over naive T cells in tumors may bias clonality.

The table came from immunoSEQ multiplex PCR; TCRdb's copy has only in-frame clones and leaves some out. The sample yields about 97,000 clones, about 95% seen once. Sequenced: PBMCs. The sequence derives from a human donor with pancreatic ductal adenocarcinoma. V and J are TRBV11-2 and TRBJ2-3, with TRBD2 matching 7 bases. The CDR3 region is CASSLALAEITDTQYF. CDR3 sequence (DNA): TGTGCCAGCAGCTTAGCTCTAGCGGAGATCACAGATACGCAGTATTTT.